These 14 T cell receptor beta chains came from one sample sequenced in a study of T cell clonality in common variable immunodeficiency. Repertoires were generated with immunoSEQ multiplex PCR, while TCRdb's copy carries only in-frame clones and drops some. The sample holds over 50,000 clones, and no clone turns up only once. What was sequenced was peripheral blood mononuclear cells. The receptors were sampled from a person between 18 and 75 years old in good health.

This clone has at least ten counts. Relative to the germline gene, one junction end is altered; a read error may explain this. From the germline J gene comes the end of the CDR3, since the read stops 3 residues before it. This chain links TRBV4-2 with TRBJ2-3; 11 nucleotides agree with TRBD2. The germline V gene encodes CDR1 LGHNA and CDR2 YNFKEQ. The CDR3 runs 16 residues. The sequenced part of the CDR3 DNA is TGCGCCAGCAGCCAACGGACTAGCGGGAGCACAGATACG. This encodes CASSQRTSGSTDT. The entire CDR3 reads CASSQRTSGSTDTQYF.

This clone was counted between two and nine times. With a much larger clone just one base away, this may be a read error. The CDR3 end falls 3 residues outside the read, so it is completed with the germline J gene. This chain links TRBV7-9 with TRBJ2-3; D unclear. Germline-derived CDR1 and CDR2 are SEHNR and FQNEAQ (reference sequence). The CDR3 contains 14 residues. The sequenced part of the CDR3 DNA is TGTGCCTGCAGCTTAGATCGTAGCACAGATACG. This gives the protein CACSLDRSTDT. The complete CDR3 reads CACSLDRSTDTQYF.

This clone was recorded a few times. The read halts 3 residues ahead of the CDR3 end, with the missing end drawn from the germline J gene. V is TRBV7-8 and J is TRBJ2-3; D possibly corresponds to TRBD1 (6 bases). The CDR3 has 17 residues. From germline, CDR1 is SGHVS and CDR2 FQNEAQ. The part of the CDR3 DNA that was read is TGTGCCAGCAGCTTAGCGGTGTGGGCAGGGGTTGGGGAGACG. Translating it yields CASSLAVWAGVGET. The whole CDR3 sequence is CASSLAVWAGVGETQYF.

On this clone: Coverage ceases 3 residues before the CDR3 finishes, and the germline J gene fills in the end. The chain employs TRBV2 and TRBJ1-2, with D possibly being TRBD1 (5 bases). Trimming removed 3 bases from V and 7 bases from J, with 18 bases in between. Per the germline V gene, CDR1 is SNHLY and CDR2 is FYNNEI. The CDR3 sequence is 15 residues long. The CDR3 spells CASSESGIIGRGYTF. The CDR3 DNA, read in part, is TGTGCCAGCAGTGAGTCAGGGATCATCGGGCGTGGC.

This clone was detected ten times or more. The sequenced fragment ends 3 residues before the CDR3 boundary, so the rest is inferred from the germline J gene. The chain links TRBV20-1 to TRBJ2-7; 10 nucleotides align to TRBD2. The CDR3 consists of 12 residues. V shed 5 bases, J shed 4 bases, and the junction held 2 bases outside the gene matches. CDR1 DFQATT and CDR2 SNEGSKA come from the germline V gene (reference sequence). Incomplete CDR3 DNA: TGCAGTGCTGGACTAGCGGAGTACGAG. As protein: CSAGLAEYE. The full CDR3 protein is CSAGLAEYEQYF.

This clone has at least ten counts. Read data end 3 residues before the CDR3 end; the end is taken from the germline J gene. This CDR3 is also generated by other DNA sequences in the sample. The chain employs TRBV19 and TRBJ1-5; D gene uncertain. This CDR3 spans 13 amino acids. The V gene's germline CDR1 is LNHDA and CDR2 SQIVND (reference sequence). Trimming removed 5 bases at V and 5 bases at J, with 10 bases between. The CDR3 spells CASSFTLDQPQHF. Partial CDR3 DNA: TGTGCCAGTAGTTTCACCTTAGATCAGCCC. The full variable domain, in which reference TRBV19 and TRBJ1-5 provide the parts outside the CDR3, is DGGITQSPKYLFRKEGQNVTLSCEQNLNHDAMYWYRQDPGQGLRLIYYSQIVNDFQKGDIAEGYSVSREKKESFPLTVTSAQKNPTAFYLCASSFTLDQPQHFGDGTRLSIL.

This clone was observed at least ten times. The CDR3 extends 3 residues past the end of the read, so its final part is completed from the germline J gene. J is TRBJ2-7 and V is TRBV18, with no clear D. The CDR3 sequence is 12 residues long. Germline CDR1 is KGHSH and CDR2 is LQKENI. Trimming stripped 3 bases from V and 5 bases from J, with 8 bases between. The CDR3 loop is CASSPSSHEQYF. The sequenced CDR3 bases are TGTGCCAGCTCACCTAGCAGTCACGAG.

In its sample, this clone was seen many times. The sequence runs out 3 residues before the end of the CDR3; the remainder is reconstructed from the germline J gene. The chain links TRBV2 to TRBJ2-2; D is ambiguous. With 8 bases removed from V and 4 bases from J, the gap between germline ends came to 8 bases. The CDR3 loop spans 12 amino acids. Germline lookup yields CDR1 SNHLY and CDR2 FYNNEI. The sequenced part of the CDR3 DNA is TGTGCCAGCGGCAAATTCACCGGGGAG. It yields the protein CASGKFTGE. The complete CDR3 reads CASGKFTGELFF.

This clone was counted at least ten times. The CDR3 end lies 3 residues beyond the end of the read and is filled in from the germline J gene. The gene calls are TRBV20-1 and TRBJ2-3; 8 bases align to TRBD2. Germline assignment: CDR1 DFQATT and CDR2 SNEGSKA (reference sequence). This CDR3 is built from 17 residues. V trimming: 2 bases; J trimming: 5 bases; junction bases outside the gene matches: 15. The chain's CDR3 is CSARTGGAAGVRDTQYF. The covered CDR3 bases are TGCAGTGCTAGAACCGGGGGGGCAGCGGGAGTACGAGATACG.

This clone showed up many times. The read halts 3 residues ahead of the CDR3 end, with the missing end drawn from the germline J gene. V and J are TRBV6-4 and TRBJ2-3, with 8 bases that match TRBD1. V was clipped by 0 bases and J by 6 bases; unmatched bases: 5. The CDR3 runs to 15 residues. Germline V gives CDR1 MRHNA, CDR2 SNTAGT. CDR3 residues: CASSDSTGAADTQYF. The part of the CDR3 DNA that was read is TGTGCCAGCAGTGACTCGACAGGGGCAGCCGATACG.

Details on this clone: The read ends 3 residues before the CDR3 terminus; that terminus is restored from the germline J gene. The genes are TRBV19 and TRBJ2-7; TRBD2 might be the D (6 bases). Germline V lookup: CDR1 LNHDA, CDR2 SQIVND (reference sequence). V lost 3 bases to trimming and J lost 4 bases, with 7 bases between them. CDR3 length: 12 residues. CDR3 DNA, as far as it was read: TGTGCCAGTAGTATCGGGGGATACGAG. Encoded protein: CASSIGGYE. The CDR3 as a whole reads CASSIGGYEQYF.

In its sample, this clone was seen a few times. The read terminates 3 residues ahead of where the CDR3 ends, so the germline J gene completes it. The V gene is TRBV27, the J gene TRBJ2-5, with 10 positions matching TRBD2. V lost 2 bases to trimming and J lost 5 bases; unmatched junction nucleotides: 5. This CDR3 comprises 15 residues. Germline lookup yields CDR1 MNHEY and CDR2 SMNVEV (reference sequence). CDR3 loop: CASSLQREGRETQYF. The CDR3 DNA, read in part, is TGTGCCAGCAGTTTACAGCGGGAGGGCCGGGAGACC.

This clone has at least ten counts. The observed sequence ends 3 residues before the CDR3 terminus, with the missing tail filled in from the germline J gene. The chain couples TRBV19 to TRBJ2-3, with D possibly TRBD1 on 5 matching bases. Looked up from germline, CDR1 is LNHDA and CDR2 is SQIVND (reference sequence). The CDR3 has 17 amino acids. V lost 8 bases, J lost 4 bases, and 25 bases lay in between. The sequenced CDR3 bases are TGTGCCAGTTCCCGAAATGGCGGCAGGGCGAGGTCAGATACG. Its translation is CASSRNGGRARSDT. The whole CDR3 region reads CASSRNGGRARSDTQYF.

There are many counts of this clone. The sequenced CDR3 bases are TGCAGCGTTGAATTTAGCGGGATAGGGGAGACC. It specifies CSVEFSGIGET. The full CDR3 sequence reads CSVEFSGIGETQYF. This sequence joins TRBV29-1 and TRBJ2-5; 8 positions match TRBD2. The read ends 3 residues before the CDR3 terminus; that terminus is restored from the germline J gene. The V gene end was trimmed by 2 bases and the J gene end by 5 bases; junction bases not matched to a gene: 7. The CDR3 loop spans 14 amino acids. Germline CDR1 and CDR2: SQVTM and ANQGSEA.